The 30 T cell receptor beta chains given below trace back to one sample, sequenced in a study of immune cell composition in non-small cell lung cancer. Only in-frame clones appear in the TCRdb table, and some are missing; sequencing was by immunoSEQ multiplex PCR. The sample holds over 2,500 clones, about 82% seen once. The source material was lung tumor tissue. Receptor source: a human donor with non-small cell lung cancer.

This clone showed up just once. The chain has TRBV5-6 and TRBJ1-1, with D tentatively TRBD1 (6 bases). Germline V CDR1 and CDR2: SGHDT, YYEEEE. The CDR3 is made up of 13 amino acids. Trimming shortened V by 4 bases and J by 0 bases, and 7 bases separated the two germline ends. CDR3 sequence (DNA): TGTGCCAGCAGCGGGACATTGAACACTGAAGCTTTCTTT. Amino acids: CASSGTLNTEAFF.

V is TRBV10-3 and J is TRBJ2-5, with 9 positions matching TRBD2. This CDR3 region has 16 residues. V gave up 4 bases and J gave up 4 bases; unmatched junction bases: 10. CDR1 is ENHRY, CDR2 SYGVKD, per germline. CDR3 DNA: TGTGCCATCAGTGCGAACCCGGGCGGGAGGGCAGAGACCCAGTACTTC. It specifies CAISANPGGRAETQYF.

In DNA form, the CDR3 reads TGTGCAAGTCGCTTATCACAGAATCAGCCCCAGCATTTT. Translated: CASRLSQNQPQHF. The chain recombines TRBV12-2 with TRBJ1-5; TRBD1 is taken as the D call from the table, unchecked against the DNA. TRBV12-2 is recorded as a pseudogene. The CDR3 is 13 residues long.

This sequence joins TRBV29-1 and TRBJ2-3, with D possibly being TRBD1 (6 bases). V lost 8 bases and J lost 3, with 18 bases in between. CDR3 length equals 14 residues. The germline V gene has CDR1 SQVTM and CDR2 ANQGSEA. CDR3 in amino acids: CSILGAGATDTQYF. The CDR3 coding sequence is TGCAGCATCCTAGGGGCAGGGGCTACAGATACGCAGTATTTT.

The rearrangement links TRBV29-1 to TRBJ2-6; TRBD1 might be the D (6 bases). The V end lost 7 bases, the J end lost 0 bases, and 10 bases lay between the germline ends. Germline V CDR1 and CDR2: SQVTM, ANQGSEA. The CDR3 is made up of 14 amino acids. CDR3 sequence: CSARTDSGANVLTF. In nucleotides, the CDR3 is TGCAGCGCACGGACAGACTCTGGGGCCAACGTCCTGACTTTC.

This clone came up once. CDR3 sequence (DNA): TGTGCCAGCAGTGACTCTCACAGGACTAGCTTCAATGAGCAGTTCTTC. It specifies CASSDSHRTSFNEQFF. The V call is TRBV6-4, the J call TRBJ2-1; 8 bases are a match to TRBD2. V shed 0 bases, J shed 6 bases, and the junction held 7 bases outside the gene matches. The CDR3 spans 16 residues. Germline-derived CDR1 and CDR2 are MRHNA and SNTAGT.

CDR3 in DNA: TGTGCCAGCAGCTTTCAGGGTCTGGCCGAGCAGTACTTC. Amino acids: CASSFQGLAEQYF. The chain links TRBV7-8 to TRBJ2-7, with a weak D call TRBD1 (5 bases). The length of the CDR3 is 13 residues. Germline CDR1 and CDR2: SGHVS and FQNEAQ. Trimming stripped 3 bases from V and 6 bases from J, with 12 bases between.

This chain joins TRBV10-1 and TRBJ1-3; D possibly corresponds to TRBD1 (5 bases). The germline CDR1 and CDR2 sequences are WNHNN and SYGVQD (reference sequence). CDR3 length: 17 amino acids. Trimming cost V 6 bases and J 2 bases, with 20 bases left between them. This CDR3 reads CASRRGRGIRPGNTIYF. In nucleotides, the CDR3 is TGCGCCAGCAGGAGAGGCCGGGGGATTCGGCCTGGAAACACCATATATTTT.

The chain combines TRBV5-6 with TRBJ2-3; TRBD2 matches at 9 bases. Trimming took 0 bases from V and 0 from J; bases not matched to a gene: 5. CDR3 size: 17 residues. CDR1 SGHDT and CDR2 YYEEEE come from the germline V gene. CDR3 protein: CASSLALAGTSTDTQYF. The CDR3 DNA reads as TGTGCCAGCAGCTTGGCTCTAGCGGGAACTAGCACAGATACGCAGTATTTT.

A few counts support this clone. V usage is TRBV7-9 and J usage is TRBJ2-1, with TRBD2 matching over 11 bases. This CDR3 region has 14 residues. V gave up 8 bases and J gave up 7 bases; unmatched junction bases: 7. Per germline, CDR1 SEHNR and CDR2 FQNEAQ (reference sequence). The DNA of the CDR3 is TGTGCCAGCCGGACTAGCGGGTTTTCTAATGAGCAGTTCTTC. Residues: CASRTSGFSNEQFF.

The CDR3 protein is CASSVGDDGGYGYTF. In nucleotides, the CDR3 is TGTGCCAGCAGCGTGGGGGACGACGGGGGGTATGGCTACACCTTC. The chain has TRBV9 and TRBJ1-2; weak D call: TRBD1 (5 bases). The CDR3 runs to 15 residues. Trimming cost V 2 bases and J 5 bases, with 16 bases left between them. Germline CDR1 reads SGDLS; CDR2 reads YYNGEE.

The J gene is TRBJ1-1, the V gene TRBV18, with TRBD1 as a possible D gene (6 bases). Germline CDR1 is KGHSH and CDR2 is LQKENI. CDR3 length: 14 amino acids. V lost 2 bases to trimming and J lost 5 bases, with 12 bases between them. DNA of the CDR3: TGTGCCAGCTCACCAGAACAGAGGGGGACTGAAGCTTTCTTT. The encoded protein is CASSPEQRGTEAFF.

CDR3 region: CASSSGKGTGRWSNQPQHF. CDR3 coding DNA: TGTGCCAGCAGCTCCGGGAAGGGGACAGGTAGATGGAGCAATCAGCCCCAGCATTTT. V and J are TRBV7-8 and TRBJ1-5, with 8 bases that match TRBD1. V shed 4 bases and J 1 base; nucleotides not matched to a gene: 15. Germline CDR1 SGHVS, CDR2 FQNEAQ. The CDR3 spans 19 residues. The entire variable domain, with the rest obtained from reference TRBV7-8 and TRBJ1-5, is as follows: GAGVSQSPRYKVAKRGQDVALRCDPISGHVSLFWYQQALGQGPEFLTYFQNEAQLDKSGLPSDRFFAERPEGSVSTLKIQRTQQEDSAVYLCASSSGKGTGRWSNQPQHFGDGTRLSIL.

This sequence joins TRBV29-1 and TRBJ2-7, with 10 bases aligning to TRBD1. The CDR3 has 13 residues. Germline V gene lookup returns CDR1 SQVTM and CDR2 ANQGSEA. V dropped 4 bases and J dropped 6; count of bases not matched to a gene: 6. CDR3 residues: CSVVGTGALEQYF. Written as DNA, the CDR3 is TGCAGCGTTGTTGGGACAGGGGCTCTCGAGCAGTACTTC.

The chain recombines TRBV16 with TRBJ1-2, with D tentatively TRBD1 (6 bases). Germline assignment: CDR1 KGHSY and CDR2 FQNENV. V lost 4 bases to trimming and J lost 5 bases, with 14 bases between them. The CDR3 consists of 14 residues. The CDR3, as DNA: TGTGCCAGCAGCCCGACAGGTTCTGATTATGGCTACACCTTC. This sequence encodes CASSPTGSDYGYTF.

The CDR3 sequence: CASSWSVRGVDNEQFF. The CDR3 DNA reads as TGTGCCAGCAGTTGGTCCGTCAGGGGGGTAGACAATGAGCAGTTCTTC. The chain carries TRBV6-6 and TRBJ2-1; D may be TRBD1 (7 bases). Trimming pared 4 bases from V and 5 bases from J, leaving 18 bases between. Germline lookup yields CDR1 MNHNY and CDR2 SVGAGI (reference sequence). The CDR3 is 16 residues long.

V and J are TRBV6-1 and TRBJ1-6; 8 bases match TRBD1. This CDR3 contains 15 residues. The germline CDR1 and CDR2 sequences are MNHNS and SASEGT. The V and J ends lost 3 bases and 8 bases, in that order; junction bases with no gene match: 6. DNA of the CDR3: TGTGCCAGCAGTGAGTCCGGGACAGGATATTCACCCCTCCACTTT. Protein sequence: CASSESGTGYSPLHF.

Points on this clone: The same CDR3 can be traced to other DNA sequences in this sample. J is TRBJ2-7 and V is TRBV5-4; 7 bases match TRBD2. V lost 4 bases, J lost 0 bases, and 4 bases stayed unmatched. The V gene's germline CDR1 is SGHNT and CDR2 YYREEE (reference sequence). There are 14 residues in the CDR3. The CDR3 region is CASSPGGGSYEQYF. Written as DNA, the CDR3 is TGTGCCAGCAGCCCCGGCGGGGGCTCCTACGAGCAGTACTTC.

The CDR3 sequence: CATSSGGGLADTQYF. CDR3 DNA: TGTGCCACCTCTAGCGGAGGGGGGTTGGCAGATACGCAGTATTTT. The V and J genes are TRBV2 and TRBJ2-3; D perhaps matches TRBD2 (7 bases). Trimming removed 10 bases from V and 4 bases from J, with 21 bases in between. This CDR3 is built from 15 residues. CDR1 and CDR2 from the germline V gene are SNHLY and FYNNEI.

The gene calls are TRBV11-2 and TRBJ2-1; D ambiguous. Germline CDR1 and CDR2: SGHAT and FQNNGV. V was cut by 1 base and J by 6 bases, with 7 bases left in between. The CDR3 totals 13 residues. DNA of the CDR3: TGTGCCAGCAGCTTAGGGCAGTTCAATGAGCAGTTCTTC. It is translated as CASSLGQFNEQFF. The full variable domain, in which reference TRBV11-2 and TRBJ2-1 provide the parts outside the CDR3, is EAGVAQSPRYKIIEKRQSVAFWCNPISGHATLYWYQQILGQGPKLLIQFQNNGVVDDSQLPKDRFSAERLKGVDSTLKIQPAKLEDSAVYLCASSLGQFNEQFFGPGTRLTVL.

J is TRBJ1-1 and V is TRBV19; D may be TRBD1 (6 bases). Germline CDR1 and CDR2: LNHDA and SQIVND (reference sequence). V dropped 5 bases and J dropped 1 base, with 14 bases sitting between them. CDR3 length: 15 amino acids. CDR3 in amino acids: CASSPRTETNTEAFF. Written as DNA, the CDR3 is TGTGCCAGTAGTCCCCGGACAGAGACGAACACTGAAGCTTTCTTT.

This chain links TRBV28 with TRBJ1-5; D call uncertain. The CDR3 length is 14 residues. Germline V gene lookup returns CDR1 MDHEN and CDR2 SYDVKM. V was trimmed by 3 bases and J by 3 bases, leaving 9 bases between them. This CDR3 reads CASSLSDYNQPQHF. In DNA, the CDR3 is TGTGCCAGCAGTTTGTCTGACTACAATCAGCCCCAGCATTTT.

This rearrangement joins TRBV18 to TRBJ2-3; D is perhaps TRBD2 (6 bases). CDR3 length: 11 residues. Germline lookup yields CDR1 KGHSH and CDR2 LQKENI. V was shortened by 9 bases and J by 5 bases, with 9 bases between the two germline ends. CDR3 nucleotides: TGTGCCAGTCGGGGAGGAGATACGCAGTATTTT. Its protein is CASRGGDTQYF.

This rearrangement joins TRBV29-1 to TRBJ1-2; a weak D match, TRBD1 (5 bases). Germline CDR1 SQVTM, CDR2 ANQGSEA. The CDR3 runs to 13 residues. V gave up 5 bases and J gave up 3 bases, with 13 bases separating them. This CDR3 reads CSVSIGGDYGYTF. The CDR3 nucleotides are TGCAGCGTTTCAATCGGGGGGGACTATGGCTACACCTTC.

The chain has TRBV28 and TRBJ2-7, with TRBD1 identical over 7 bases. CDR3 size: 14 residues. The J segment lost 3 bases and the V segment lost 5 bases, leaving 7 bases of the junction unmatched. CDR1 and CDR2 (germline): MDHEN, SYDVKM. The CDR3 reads CASSPTGQDYEQYF. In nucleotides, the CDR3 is TGTGCCAGCAGTCCTACCGGACAGGACTACGAGCAGTACTTC. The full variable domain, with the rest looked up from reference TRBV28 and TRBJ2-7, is DVKVTQSSRYLVKRTGEKVFLECVQDMDHENMFWYRQDPGLGLRLIYFSYDVKMKEKGDIPEGYSVSREKKERFSLILESASTNQTSMYLCASSPTGQDYEQYFGPGTRLTVT.

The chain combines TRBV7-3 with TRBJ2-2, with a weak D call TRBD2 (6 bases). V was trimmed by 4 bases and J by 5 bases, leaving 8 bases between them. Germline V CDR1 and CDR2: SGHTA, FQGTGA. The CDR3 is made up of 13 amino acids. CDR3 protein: CASSSGGTGELFF. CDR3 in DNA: TGTGCCAGCAGCTCTGGGGGGACCGGGGAGCTGTTTTTT.

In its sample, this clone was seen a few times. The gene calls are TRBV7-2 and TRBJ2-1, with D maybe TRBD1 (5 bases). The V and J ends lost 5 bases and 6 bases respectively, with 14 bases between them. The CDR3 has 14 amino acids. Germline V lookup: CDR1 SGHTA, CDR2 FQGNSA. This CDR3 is CASSLGPQGNEQFF. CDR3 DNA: TGTGCCAGCAGCCTAGGGCCCCAGGGCAATGAGCAGTTCTTC.

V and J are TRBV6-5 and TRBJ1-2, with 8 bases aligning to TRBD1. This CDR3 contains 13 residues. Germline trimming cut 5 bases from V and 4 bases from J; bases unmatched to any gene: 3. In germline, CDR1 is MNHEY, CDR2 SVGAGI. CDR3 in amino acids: CASSGTGGYGYTF. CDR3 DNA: TGTGCCAGCAGTGGGACAGGAGGCTATGGCTACACCTTC.

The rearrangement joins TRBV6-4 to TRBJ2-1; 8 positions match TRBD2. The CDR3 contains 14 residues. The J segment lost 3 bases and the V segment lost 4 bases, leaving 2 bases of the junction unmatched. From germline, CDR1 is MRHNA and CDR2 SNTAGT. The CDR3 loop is CASSVSGSYNEQFF. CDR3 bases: TGTGCCAGCAGTGTAAGCGGGAGCTACAATGAGCAGTTCTTC.

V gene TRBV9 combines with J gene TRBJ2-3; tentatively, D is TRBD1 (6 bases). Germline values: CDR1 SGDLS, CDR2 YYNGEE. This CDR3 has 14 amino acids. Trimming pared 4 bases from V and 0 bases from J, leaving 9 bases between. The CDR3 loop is CASSLRGSTDTQYF. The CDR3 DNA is TGTGCCAGCAGCCTCAGGGGCAGCACAGATACGCAGTATTTT.